One T cell receptor (beta chain) is described in this entry. Produced via immunoSEQ multiplex PCR; TCRdb's table is partial and in-frame only. The sample has about 240,000 clones; 80% to 85% are singletons. The V end was cut by 5 bases, the J end by 8 bases, with 13 bases between. The CDR3 is 13 residues long. These data belong to a study of blood T cell repertoires in COVID-19. Study in general: Specimens from acute and convalescent COVID-19 originated in the United States, Italy and Spain.

The TCR was taken from a woman aged 60-70 years with active or convalescent COVID-19. V gene TRBV12-3 or TRBV12-4 combines with J gene TRBJ2-1; D is unresolved. Sequenced input: peripheral blood. The CDR3 protein is CASSQIARDEQFF. The DNA for the CDR3 is TGTGCCAGCAGTCAGATAGCCCGGGATGAGCAGTTCTTC.